Below, 2 T cell receptor beta chains from the same sample are listed, as sequenced in a study of T cell changes during pregnancy in multiple sclerosis (dated by TCRdb to about 2019). The library came from the immunoSEQ multiplex PCR assay. This is the immuneACCESS table as TCRdb keeps it, with only in-frame sequences that have V and J called. A part of the clones is gone; compared with another copy, unresolved V genes explain less than half, and the rest is unexplained. The sample includes about 32,000 clones, with roughly 91% observed a single time. Jointly, the top ten make up approximately 4% of the sample. Sequencing used CD8+ T cells from peripheral blood mononuclear cells, obtained in the second trimester of pregnancy. The receptors were sampled from a female donor in good health, enrolled as a control in a pregnancy study.

V gene TRBV5-1 combines with J gene TRBJ1-1; 8 nucleotides match TRBD1. Germline V gene lookup returns CDR1 SGHRS and CDR2 YFSETQ. There are 15 residues in the CDR3. V was clipped by 5 bases and J by 3 bases; unmatched bases: 9. Here the CDR3 DNA reads TGCGCCAGCAGACCCACGGACAGGGAGTACACTGAAGCTTTCTTT. Its protein is CASRPTDREYTEAFF.

This rearrangement joins TRBV7-9 to TRBJ1-4, with 7 bases that match TRBD1. The CDR3 spans 17 residues. Trimming cost V 5 bases and J 0 bases; bases outside gene matches: 9. Germline V gene sequence: CDR1 SEHNR, CDR2 FQNEAQ (reference sequence). Here the CDR3 DNA reads TGTGCCAGCAGCAAGACAGGGCCCCCTGCAACTAATGAAAAACTGTTTTTT. Translating gives CASSKTGPPATNEKLFF.